The subject of this entry is one TCR beta chain. Its target is not known. The repertoire was sequenced with immunoSEQ multiplex PCR; TCRdb's copy has only in-frame clones and lacks some. The sample has about 140,000 clones, about nine tenths seen once. This sample is part of a study of T cell responses to AZD1222 COVID-19 vaccine. General observations from the study: Within unmutated variant regions lay the reported targets of nearly half of spike-specific TCRs. Repertoire sampling was restricted to post-peak T cell response timepoints. Baseline seropositivity characterized only a handful of AZD1222 recipients.

Sequencing was performed on peripheral blood, taken on day 0 of AZD1222 vaccination. The source of this sequence is an adult in good health.

The CDR3 region is CASSVIPTETQYF. CDR3 nucleotides: TGTGCCAGCAGCGTAATCCCCACGGAGACCCAGTACTTC. The rearrangement uses TRBV9 and TRBJ2-5, with D hard to call. Per the germline V gene, CDR1 is SGDLS and CDR2 is YYNGEE. Trimming left V 1 base short and J 5 bases short, with 9 bases between. The CDR3 covers 13 residues.